These T cell receptor beta chains were read from a single sample in a study of blood T cell repertoires in COVID-19. TCRdb's copy holds only in-frame clones and misses some; the assay was immunoSEQ multiplex PCR. This sample yields about 220,000 clones, of which around 84% are seen a single time; 5.1% belongs to the top ten. Material for sequencing was peripheral blood. Source of these receptors: a woman aged 60 to 75 who had recovered from COVID-19. Both conserved end residues are trimmed from each CDR3.

v_gene | CDR3aa
TRBV16 | ASSRNRDRFQPQH
TRBV30 | AWSVRFNQPQH
TRBV7-9 | ASSPRTSGGVTDTQY
TRBV5-1 | ASSFETGGPYEQY
TRBV29-1 | SAQKGGTGASYEQY
TRBV29-1 | SVLHGSTYEQY
TRBV10-3 | AVVRVLNTEAF
TRBV6-1 | ASSDRGLKTQY
TRBV5-6 | ASSLGTGTYEQY
TRBV5-8 | ASGGTHYGYT
TRBV29-1 | SETPPGTGGPEAF
TRBV11-2 | ASSFLAGSYNEQF
TRBV18 | ASSPPSAGNYEQY
TRBV13 | ASSFPGDGTEAF
TRBV20-1 | SASRQDFSYEQY
TRBV7-2 | ASSTGGALADLTDTQY
TRBV7-3 | ASSLSRDNEQF
TRBV24-1 | ATSDSSGGYNEQF
TRBV29-1 | SVEDRYLTNEKLF
TRBV29-1 | SVYRGRVGEAF
TRBV5-4 | ASSPRTGLYEQY
TRBV19 | ASSIRRYGYT
TRBV15 | ATSRDRRDSPLH
TRBV5-4 | ASSRDQGPWGTEAF
TRBV5-5 | ASSGGTDRTYGYT
TRBV9 | ASSQGGVSYGYT
TRBV2 | ASTLGAGGSGANVLT
TRBV11-2 | ASNQQVDEQF
TRBV2 | ASSEARETQY
TRBV9 | ASSASGTGKAF
TRBV18 | ASSPRQNQPQH
TRBV7-2 | ASRAAGASGETQY
TRBV29-1 | SVLDRGSGDTQY
TRBV7-8 | ASSLGAGFEQY
TRBV18 | ASSPPFGVGNTEAF
TRBV12-3/TRBV12-4 | ASSSSNSPLH
TRBV10-3 | AISQMPTGGADTGELF
TRBV7-2 | ASSSGAGTVYNEQF
TRBV3-1/TRBV3-2 | ASSQGGEGEAF
TRBV19 | ASSIYGQETQY
TRBV4-1 | ASSQGQGINYGYT
TRBV27 | ASSHYGLTGGSNQPQH
TRBV3-1/TRBV3-2 | ASSQGSAGVIRYEQY
TRBV5-4 | ASSYGGPSTDTQY